The TCR beta chain under discussion was sequenced for a study of vaccination effects on CD4 cells after COVID-19. Before any sequencing was done, the ViraFEST assay used viral peptide pools to expand antigen-specific CD4+ T cells. Researchers isolated CD4+ T cells once roughly ten days of culture had elapsed. A positive SARS-CoV-2 PCR test fell between March and December 2020. The germline V gene encodes CDR1 LNHDA and CDR2 SQIVND (reference sequence). Trimming stripped 7 bases from V and 7 bases from J, with 25 bases between. This CDR3 has 16 amino acids. Concerning this clone itself: Antigen unknown.

The protocol was immunoSEQ multiplex PCR, while the TCRdb copy is restricted to in-frame clones and leaves out a portion. The data contain approximately 70,000 clones, over 60% of them seen just once; the ten biggest clones take up over 4.5%. The V call is TRBV19, the J call TRBJ1-2; possibly TRBD1 for D (6 bases). The sequences come from CD4+ T cells from PBMCs cultured with HIV peptides, collected before COVID-19 vaccination. Specified subset: HIV-1 Nef peptide pool negative control/reference culture. This clonotype was obtained from a human donor who had a prior SARS-CoV-2 infection. The CDR3 region has the DNA TGTGCCAGTAAGGAACCGGGGTCAGGGGCGTATGTTGGCTACACCTTC. Protein sequence: CASKEPGSGAYVGYTF.